Presented here are 20 T cell receptor beta chains from one specimen sequenced in a study of blood T cell repertoires in COVID-19. This table comes from immunoSEQ multiplex PCR, and its TCRdb copy is limited to in-frame clones, with some not included. The repertoire holds a few hundred thousand clones, almost 90% seen once, with approximately 4.3% in the top ten. Sequencing input: PBMCs or T cells enriched from blood (not recorded which). The receptors originated from a woman between 18 and 30 years old with acute COVID-19.

About this clone: At the DNA level, this CDR3 is encoded by other sequences in the same sample as well. The CDR3 region has the DNA TGTGCCAGCAGCCGGACAGGGAATCAGCCCCAGCATTTT. Protein: CASSRTGNQPQHF. V gene TRBV3-1 (or the pseudogene TRBV3-2) combines with J gene TRBJ1-5, with 8 bases lining up with TRBD1. After removal of 4 bases from V and 4 bases from J, the junction contained 0 bases not matched to a gene. This CDR3 has 13 amino acids. Germline CDR1 LGHDT, CDR2 YNNKEL (reference sequence).

The J gene is TRBJ1-5, the V gene TRBV7-9; TRBD1 might be the D (6 bases). This CDR3 is built from 13 residues. Germline V lookup: CDR1 SEHNR, CDR2 FQNEAQ (reference sequence). Trimming took off 5 bases at V and 9 bases at J, with 14 bases between the two ends. The chain's CDR3 is CASSAQGGGPQHF. CDR3 sequence (DNA): TGTGCCAGCAGCGCACAGGGTGGAGGGCCCCAGCATTTT.

This clone was seen a few times. The chain combines TRBV5-1 with TRBJ2-1; the D gene is possibly TRBD2 (6 bases). The V gene lost 4 bases and the J gene lost 0 bases, with 14 bases spanning the gap. CDR1 and CDR2 (germline): SGHRS, YFSETQ. The CDR3 contains 16 residues. This CDR3 is CASSPGLLSSYNEQFF. In DNA, the CDR3 is TGCGCCAGCAGCCCCGGACTATTGAGCTCCTACAATGAGCAGTTCTTC.

This clone was observed a single time. One end of the junction fails to match germline, which may point to a read error. The gene calls are TRBV5-4 and TRBJ1-1, with 7 bases identical to TRBD1. This CDR3 comprises 16 residues. Per the germline V gene, CDR1 is SGHNT and CDR2 is YYREEE (reference sequence). This CDR3 is CASSPGDSETNIEAFF. CDR3 sequence (DNA): TGTGCCAGCAGCCCGGGGGACAGCGAAACAAACATTGAAGCTTTCTTT. The full variable domain, rest sourced from reference TRBV5-4 and TRBJ1-1, is ETGVTQSPTHLIKTRGQQVTLRCSSQSGHNTVSWYQQALGQGPQFIFQYYREEENGRGNFPPRFSGLQFPNYSSELNVNALELDDSALYLCASSPGDSETNIEAFFGQGTRLTVV.

This chain uses TRBV5-1 with TRBJ2-2; a weak D match, TRBD2 (5 bases). CDR1 is SGHRS, CDR2 YFSETQ, per germline. V was pared by 5 bases and J by 2 bases, with 16 bases between. The CDR3 contains 16 residues. The CDR3 DNA reads TGCGCCAGCAGTGGAGGACTGGCGGTAAACACCGGGGAGCTGTTTTTT. It translates to CASSGGLAVNTGELFF.

The rearrangement joins TRBV18 to TRBJ1-2; D not resolved. V was pared by 3 bases and J by 4 bases, with 9 bases between. Germline V gene data show CDR1 as KGHSH and CDR2 as LQKENI. The CDR3 spans 13 residues. CDR3 DNA: TGTGCCAGCTCACCGGGCCGAATCTATGGCTACACCTTC. This encodes CASSPGRIYGYTF.

This clone has a handful of counts. The genes are TRBV7-2 and TRBJ1-5, with D possibly being TRBD1 (6 bases). There are 14 residues in the CDR3. V dropped 5 bases and J dropped 3 bases, with 11 bases sitting between them. Germline CDR1 reads SGHTA; CDR2 reads FQGNSA. DNA of the CDR3: TGTGCCAGCAGCCCAGGACAGTTCAATCAGCCCCAGCATTTT. Amino acid sequence: CASSPGQFNQPQHF.

The J gene is TRBJ2-5, the V gene TRBV6-5; 9 bases align to TRBD2. Germline loops: CDR1 MNHEY, CDR2 SVGAGI. This CDR3 is 13 amino acids long. J lost 6 bases, V lost 6 bases, and 5 bases had no gene match. CDR3 protein: CASRLAGQQTQYF. The CDR3 DNA follows: TGTGCCAGCAGGCTAGCGGGGCAGCAGACCCAGTACTTC.

The V gene is TRBV29-1, the J gene TRBJ2-1, with TRBD1 matching over 9 bases. The trim removed 0 bases at V and 9 bases at J, leaving 3 bases unmatched. This CDR3 region has 13 residues. Per germline, CDR1 SQVTM and CDR2 ANQGSEA. The CDR3 DNA sequence: TGCAGCGTTGAAGACAGGACAGGGGTTGAGCAGTTCTTC. It encodes CSVEDRTGVEQFF.

The chain is built from TRBV10-3 and TRBJ1-5, with D perhaps matching TRBD1 (5 bases). Trimming cost V 0 bases and J 7 bases, with 16 bases left between them. Germline CDR1 ENHRY, CDR2 SYGVKD. The length of the CDR3 is 16 residues. Written as DNA, the CDR3 is TGTGCCATCAGTGAGTCGAGGCAGGGCAGAAGCCAGCCCCAGCATTTT. It codes for CAISESRQGRSQPQHF.

The chain is built from TRBV5-1 and TRBJ2-5, with 7 bases fitting TRBD2. The junction had 7 bases not matched to a gene; V was cut back by 7 bases and J by 1 base. Per germline, CDR1 SGHRS and CDR2 YFSETQ. The CDR3 length is 14 residues. The CDR3 sequence is CASYPASGQETQYF. The CDR3, as DNA: TGCGCCAGCTACCCAGCTAGCGGCCAAGAGACCCAGTACTTC. The whole variable domain, remainder taken from reference TRBV5-1 and TRBJ2-5, is KAGVTQTPRYLIKTRGQQVTLSCSPISGHRSVSWYQQTPGQGLQFLFEYFSETQRNKGNFPGRFSGRQFSNSRSEMNVSTLELGDSALYLCASYPASGQETQYFGPGTRLLVL.

V gene TRBV19 combines with J gene TRBJ1-3; D uncertain. CDR1 and CDR2 from the germline V gene are LNHDA and SQIVND (reference sequence). V shed 5 bases and J shed 2 bases, with 13 bases lying between them. CDR3 length: 15 residues. CDR3: CASSPDKATGNTIYF. CDR3 coding DNA: TGTGCCAGTAGTCCTGATAAAGCGACTGGAAACACCATATATTTT.

This chain uses TRBV28 with TRBJ1-6, with 8 nucleotides matching TRBD1. The germline gives CDR1 MDHEN, CDR2 SYDVKM. V lost 6 bases and J lost 6; bases outside the gene matches: 10. CDR3 length: 16 residues. The CDR3, as DNA: TGTGCCAGCAGCCTAGCCGGGACAGGAGGTAATTCACCCCTCCACTTT. Translating it yields CASSLAGTGGNSPLHF.

The rearrangement joins TRBV2 to TRBJ2-7, with D perhaps matching TRBD2 (5 bases). From germline, CDR1 is SNHLY and CDR2 FYNNEI. V lost 2 bases to trimming and J lost 0 bases, with 11 bases between them. The CDR3 contains 15 residues. The CDR3 DNA sequence: TGTGCCAGCAGTGAAAGAGGGCCCCTCTCCTACGAGCAGTACTTC. It specifies CASSERGPLSYEQYF.

The rearrangement uses TRBV30 and TRBJ1-6, with 8 nucleotides matching TRBD1. The germline gives CDR1 GTSNPN, CDR2 SVGIG (reference sequence). CDR3 size: 14 residues. The V gene end was trimmed by 4 bases and the J gene end by 9 bases; junction bases not matched to a gene: 8. The CDR3 DNA is TGTGCCTGGACCGGACAGGGTATAGCTTCACCCCTCCACTTT. Protein product: CAWTGQGIASPLHF. Full variable domain (outside the CDR3, taken from reference TRBV30 and TRBJ1-6): SQTIHQWPATLVQPVGSPLSLECTVEGTSNPNLYWYRQAAGRGLQLLFYSVGIGQISSEVPQNLSASRPQDRQFILSSKKLLLSDSGFYLCAWTGQGIASPLHFGNGTRLTVT.

The chain combines TRBV27 with TRBJ2-5, with TRBD2 as a possible D gene (5 bases). The V and J ends lost 6 bases and 1 base respectively, with 21 bases between them. Germline CDR1 MNHEY, CDR2 SMNVEV (reference sequence). The CDR3 is 17 amino acids. CDR3 bases: TGTGCCAGCAGGTCGAGAGGGCAGCACCTTACCCAAGAGACCCAGTACTTC. It yields the protein CASRSRGQHLTQETQYF.

The chain links TRBV3-1 (or the pseudogene TRBV3-2) to TRBJ2-7, with D possibly being TRBD1 (6 bases). The CDR3 is 14 residues long. Trimming removed 1 base from V and 0 bases from J, with 7 bases in between. Germline CDR1 LGHDT, CDR2 YNNKEL (reference sequence). CDR3 nucleotide sequence: TGTGCCAGCAGCCAAGGGGGGCACTCCTACGAGCAGTACTTC. Protein product: CASSQGGHSYEQYF.

V gene TRBV6-5 combines with J gene TRBJ1-1; D uncertain. The CDR3 spans 13 residues. Germline V CDR1 and CDR2: MNHEY, SVGAGI. With 4 bases removed from V and 1 base from J, the gap between germline ends came to 7 bases. The chain's CDR3 is CASSSTENTEAFF. The CDR3 DNA reads as TGTGCCAGCAGTTCAACAGAGAACACTGAAGCTTTCTTT.

V and J are TRBV19 and TRBJ1-2; D call uncertain. This CDR3 region has 14 residues. V was clipped by 8 bases and J by 2 bases, with 15 bases between them. Germline V gives CDR1 LNHDA, CDR2 SQIVND (reference sequence). The CDR3 DNA follows: TGTGCCAGTTTTCGAAGCGAGCCAAACTATGGCTACACCTTC. Protein: CASFRSEPNYGYTF.

The V gene is TRBV7-2, the J gene TRBJ2-3; a weak D match, TRBD2 (6 bases). V was clipped by 1 base and J by 1 base, with 12 bases between them. Per germline, CDR1 SGHTA and CDR2 FQGNSA. The CDR3 sequence is 16 residues long. The CDR3 reads CASSLGSSVRTDTQYF. The CDR3, as DNA: TGTGCCAGCAGCTTAGGGTCTAGCGTACGCACAGATACGCAGTATTTT.